Listed below are T cell receptor beta chains from one sample, sequenced in a study of T cell responses to AZD1222 COVID-19 vaccine. Assay used: immunoSEQ multiplex PCR; TCRdb lists only in-frame clones, some missing. This sample has over 70,000 clones, with about 92% found just once. Sequencing was performed on peripheral blood, taken 28 days after the second AZD1222 dose. These receptors originate from an adult who received the AZD1222 COVID-19 vaccine. The CDR3 runs from the conserved cysteine through the conserved F or W. A D gene is named only where the DNA matches it firmly. Clone size is given for some rows only: seen once, a few or many times, or a class if the clone is expanded.

v_gene: TRBV5-6; abundance: .; d_gene: TRBD1; j_gene: TRBJ1-2; CDR3nt: TGTGCCAGCAGCTTAGGAACAGGGGGCGCTTACATGAATGGCTACACCTTC; CDR3aa: CASSLGTGGAYMNGYTF
v_gene: TRBV5-4; abundance: .; d_gene: .; j_gene: TRBJ1-4; CDR3nt: TGTGCCTGGGGACTGTTCGCAACTAATGAAAAACTGTTTTTT; CDR3aa: CAWGLFATNEKLFF
v_gene: TRBV18; abundance: .; d_gene: .; j_gene: TRBJ2-7; CDR3nt: TGTGCCAGCTCACGCCGGGTCGAGGGCGAGCAGTACTTC; CDR3aa: CASSRRVEGEQYF
v_gene: TRBV12-3/TRBV12-4; abundance: .; d_gene: .; j_gene: TRBJ2-3; CDR3nt: TGTGCCAGCAAACGGACCCAGACAGATACGCAGTATTTT; CDR3aa: CASKRTQTDTQYF
v_gene: TRBV4-1; abundance: .; d_gene: .; j_gene: TRBJ2-6; CDR3nt: TGCGCCAGCAGCTCCGGGGGCAACGTCCTGACTTTC; CDR3aa: CASSSGGNVLTF
v_gene: TRBV18; abundance: .; d_gene: TRBD2; j_gene: TRBJ2-5; CDR3nt: TGTGCCAGCTCACCCGGACTAGCGGGGGGCCAAGAGACCCAGTACTTC; CDR3aa: CASSPGLAGGQETQYF
v_gene: TRBV7-8; abundance: .; d_gene: TRBD2; j_gene: TRBJ2-1; CDR3nt: TGTGCCAGCAGCTTCCGACTAGCGGGGGCCTCGTACAATGAGCAGTTCTTC; CDR3aa: CASSFRLAGASYNEQFF
v_gene: TRBV10-3; abundance: .; d_gene: .; j_gene: TRBJ2-2; CDR3nt: TGTGCCATCAGTGAGTACAGGACCGATACCGGGGAGCTGTTTTTT; CDR3aa: CAISEYRTDTGELFF
v_gene: TRBV9; abundance: .; d_gene: .; j_gene: TRBJ2-7; CDR3nt: TGTGCCAGCAGCGTAACCCGGGAGTCCTACGAGCAGTACTTC; CDR3aa: CASSVTRESYEQYF
v_gene: TRBV27; abundance: .; d_gene: .; j_gene: TRBJ2-2; CDR3nt: TGTGCCAGCTCTTTGGGCCCTCCGAACACCGGGGAGCTGTTTTTT; CDR3aa: CASSLGPPNTGELFF
v_gene: TRBV6-5; abundance: .; d_gene: TRBD1; j_gene: TRBJ1-5; CDR3nt: TGTGCCAGCAGTTCCGATTGGACAGGGTTTCAGCCCCAGCATTTT; CDR3aa: CASSSDWTGFQPQHF
v_gene: TRBV4-1; abundance: .; d_gene: .; j_gene: TRBJ2-7; CDR3nt: TGCGCCAGCAGCCAACCTGGACAGACTTACGAGCAGTACTTC; CDR3aa: CASSQPGQTYEQYF
v_gene: TRBV2; abundance: .; d_gene: .; j_gene: TRBJ2-7; CDR3nt: TGTGCCAGCAGTGGCCTAGAGGCCTACGAGCAGTACTTC; CDR3aa: CASSGLEAYEQYF
v_gene: TRBV7-9; abundance: .; d_gene: .; j_gene: TRBJ1-1; CDR3nt: TGTGCCAGCAGCTTAGAGGGGGGGACTGAAGCTTTCTTT; CDR3aa: CASSLEGGTEAFF
v_gene: TRBV7-9; abundance: .; d_gene: .; j_gene: TRBJ1-5; CDR3nt: TGTGCCAGCAGCCCTGGGTCGACCGTCGATCAGCCCCAGCATTTT; CDR3aa: CASSPGSTVDQPQHF
v_gene: TRBV5-5; abundance: once; d_gene: TRBD1; j_gene: TRBJ1-3; CDR3nt: TGTGCCAGCAGCTTGGTGCTTCAGACAGGGACTTCTGGAAACACCATATATTTT; CDR3aa: CASSLVLQTGTSGNTIYF
v_gene: TRBV4-1; abundance: .; d_gene: .; j_gene: TRBJ1-2; CDR3nt: TGCGCCAGCAGCTTAGACAGGCAAACTAACTATGGCTACACCTTC; CDR3aa: CASSLDRQTNYGYTF
v_gene: TRBV7-2; abundance: once; d_gene: .; j_gene: TRBJ2-5; CDR3nt: TGTGCCAGCAGCGCTTATACGGGCCCTCGGCAGACCCAGTACTTC; CDR3aa: CASSAYTGPRQTQYF
v_gene: TRBV5-1; abundance: .; d_gene: .; j_gene: TRBJ2-2; CDR3nt: TGCGCCAGCAGCTTCTCAGGGGCCAACACCGGGGAGCTGTTTTTT; CDR3aa: CASSFSGANTGELFF
v_gene: TRBV7-9; abundance: .; d_gene: .; j_gene: TRBJ2-7; CDR3nt: TGTGCCAGCAGCTTTGAAGGAGTCCTCTACGAGCAGTACTTC; CDR3aa: CASSFEGVLYEQYF
v_gene: TRBV7-9; abundance: .; d_gene: .; j_gene: TRBJ1-3; CDR3nt: TGTGCCAGCAGCCTCCGACAGTGGGGAAACACCATATATTTT; CDR3aa: CASSLRQWGNTIYF
v_gene: TRBV13; abundance: .; d_gene: .; j_gene: TRBJ2-3; CDR3nt: TGTGCCAGCAGCTTAGCCACAGATACGCAGTATTTT; CDR3aa: CASSLATDTQYF
v_gene: TRBV11-3; abundance: .; d_gene: .; j_gene: TRBJ2-2; CDR3nt: TGTGCCAGCAGCTTTCGGGGTGGGACCGGGGAGCTGTTTTTT; CDR3aa: CASSFRGGTGELFF
v_gene: TRBV27; abundance: .; d_gene: .; j_gene: TRBJ2-4; CDR3nt: TGTGCCAGCAGTGTCAGCAGGGATGGGAACATTCAGTACTTC; CDR3aa: CASSVSRDGNIQYF
v_gene: TRBV21-1; abundance: .; d_gene: .; j_gene: TRBJ2-1; CDR3nt: TGTGCCAGCAGCAACCCCAGACGGGGCGAGTATAATGAGCAGTTCTTC; CDR3aa: CASSNPRRGEYNEQFF
v_gene: TRBV29-1; abundance: .; d_gene: TRBD1; j_gene: TRBJ1-2; CDR3nt: TGCAGCGTTGAAGAAGGACAGGGGAGCTATGGCTACACCTTC; CDR3aa: CSVEEGQGSYGYTF
v_gene: TRBV5-1; abundance: .; d_gene: TRBD2; j_gene: TRBJ2-7; CDR3nt: TGCGCCAGCAGCTTGGCCAGGACTAGCGGGTACGAGCAGTACTTC; CDR3aa: CASSLARTSGYEQYF
v_gene: TRBV7-8; abundance: .; d_gene: .; j_gene: TRBJ2-7; CDR3nt: TGTGCCAGCAGCGTAGACTCCTACGAGCAGTACTTC; CDR3aa: CASSVDSYEQYF
v_gene: TRBV19; abundance: .; d_gene: .; j_gene: TRBJ1-5; CDR3nt: TGTGCCAGTAAGCCCGACAGGCGCTATAGCAATCAGCCCCAGCATTTT; CDR3aa: CASKPDRRYSNQPQHF
v_gene: TRBV3-1/TRBV3-2; abundance: .; d_gene: .; j_gene: TRBJ1-1; CDR3nt: TGTGCCAGCAGCCAAGAACCCACTGAAGCTTTCTTT; CDR3aa: CASSQEPTEAFF
v_gene: TRBV19; abundance: .; d_gene: .; j_gene: TRBJ1-2; CDR3nt: TGTGCCAGTAGTACCGGGAGTGTATTTCGTTATGGCTACACCTTC; CDR3aa: CASSTGSVFRYGYTF
v_gene: TRBV28; abundance: .; d_gene: .; j_gene: TRBJ1-5; CDR3nt: TGTGCCAGCAGTTTATTAAGGAGAGGGAGCAATCAGCCCCAGCATTTT; CDR3aa: CASSLLRRGSNQPQHF
v_gene: TRBV2; abundance: .; d_gene: TRBD1; j_gene: TRBJ2-2; CDR3nt: TGTGCCAGCAGCGGACAGGGAGGCGGGGAGCTGTTTTTT; CDR3aa: CASSGQGGGELFF
v_gene: TRBV6-2/TRBV6-3; abundance: .; d_gene: .; j_gene: TRBJ1-5; CDR3nt: TGTGCCAGCAGCCACCCATATAGACAACTCAATCAGCCCCAGCATTTT; CDR3aa: CASSHPYRQLNQPQHF
v_gene: TRBV27; abundance: .; d_gene: .; j_gene: TRBJ1-6; CDR3nt: TGTGCCAGCACTTCCAGGGGCTCCTATAATTCACCCCTCCACTTT; CDR3aa: CASTSRGSYNSPLHF
v_gene: TRBV28; abundance: .; d_gene: TRBD2; j_gene: TRBJ2-2; CDR3nt: TGTGCCAGCAGCCCGGGGGGACTAGCGGGGACCGGGGAGCTGTTTTTT; CDR3aa: CASSPGGLAGTGELFF
v_gene: TRBV19; abundance: .; d_gene: .; j_gene: TRBJ2-2; CDR3nt: TGTGCCAGTAGTTCGGCAGTACTCGGCGGGGAGCTGTTTTTT; CDR3aa: CASSSAVLGGELFF
v_gene: TRBV7-9; abundance: .; d_gene: .; j_gene: TRBJ2-1; CDR3nt: TGTGCCAGCAGCACCTCCTTTCGGACAGATTACAATGAGCAGTTCTTC; CDR3aa: CASSTSFRTDYNEQFF
v_gene: TRBV12-5; abundance: .; d_gene: .; j_gene: TRBJ2-4; CDR3nt: TGTGCTAGTGGGACGAGGGGGGCAATGATTCAGTACTTC; CDR3aa: CASGTRGAMIQYF
v_gene: TRBV7-2; abundance: .; d_gene: .; j_gene: TRBJ1-4; CDR3nt: TGTGCCAGCAGCACCCGGGACGTGGAAAAACTGTTTTTT; CDR3aa: CASSTRDVEKLFF
v_gene: TRBV5-1; abundance: .; d_gene: .; j_gene: TRBJ1-4; CDR3nt: TGCGCCAGCAGCTTTGATGGGGGGCTAGGAGAAAAACTGTTTTTT; CDR3aa: CASSFDGGLGEKLFF
v_gene: TRBV30; abundance: .; d_gene: TRBD1; j_gene: TRBJ1-2; CDR3nt: TGTGCCTGGAGTGTACTTCCAGGGGGAGGCTACACCTTC; CDR3aa: CAWSVLPGGGYTF
v_gene: TRBV7-8; abundance: few; d_gene: .; j_gene: TRBJ1-3; CDR3nt: TGTGCCAGCAGCGTGAGAGGAGCCTCTGGAAACACCATATATTTT; CDR3aa: CASSVRGASGNTIYF